The 2 T cell receptor beta chains presented below share a single source sample, sequenced in a study of sequential checkpoint blockade in melanoma. As to treatment: randomized to nivolumab then ipilimumab (arm A) or the reverse (arm B). The data were produced by immunoSEQ multiplex PCR, yet TCRdb's version contains in-frame clones alone and is incomplete. Here the sample spans 10,000 to 15,000 clones, roughly a fifth being singletons. Sequencing was performed on tumor tissue (inferred from file names), taken from a patient given nivolumab and ipilimumab in sequence. These receptors were taken from a human donor with melanoma.

The gene calls are TRBV19 and TRBJ1-6; 9 nucleotides align to TRBD1. V dropped 6 bases and J dropped 9; count of bases not matched to a gene: 6. The CDR3 runs 14 residues. CDR1 is LNHDA, CDR2 SQIVND, per germline (reference sequence). For the CDR3, the DNA is TGTGCCAGTAGGACAGGGGGATTCGGTTCACCCCTCCACTTT. Encoded protein: CASRTGGFGSPLHF.

This chain joins TRBV30 and TRBJ1-5; D ambiguous. V lost 1 base to trimming and J lost 7 bases, with 11 bases between them. Looked up from germline, CDR1 is GTSNPN and CDR2 is SVGIG (reference sequence). CDR3 size: 13 residues. The DNA of the CDR3 is TGTGCCTGGAGTGCCCCGGGAGGGCAGCCCCAGCATTTT. It specifies CAWSAPGGQPQHF.